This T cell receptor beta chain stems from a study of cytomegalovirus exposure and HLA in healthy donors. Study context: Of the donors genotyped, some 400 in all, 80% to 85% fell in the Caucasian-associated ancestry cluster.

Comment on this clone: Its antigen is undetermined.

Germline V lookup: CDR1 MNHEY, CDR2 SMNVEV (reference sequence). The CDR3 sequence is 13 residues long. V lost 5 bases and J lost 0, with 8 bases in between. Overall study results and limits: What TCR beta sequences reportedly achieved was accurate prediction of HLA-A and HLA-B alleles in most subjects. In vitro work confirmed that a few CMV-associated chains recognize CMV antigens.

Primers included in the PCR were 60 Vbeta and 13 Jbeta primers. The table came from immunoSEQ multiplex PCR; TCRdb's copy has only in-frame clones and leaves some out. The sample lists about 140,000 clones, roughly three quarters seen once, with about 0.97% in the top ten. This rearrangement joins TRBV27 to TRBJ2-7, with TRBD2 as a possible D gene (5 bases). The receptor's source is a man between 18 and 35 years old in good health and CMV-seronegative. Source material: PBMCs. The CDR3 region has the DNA TGTGCCAGCAGTCCGGGGAACTCCTACGAGCAGTACTTC. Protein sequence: CASSPGNSYEQYF.